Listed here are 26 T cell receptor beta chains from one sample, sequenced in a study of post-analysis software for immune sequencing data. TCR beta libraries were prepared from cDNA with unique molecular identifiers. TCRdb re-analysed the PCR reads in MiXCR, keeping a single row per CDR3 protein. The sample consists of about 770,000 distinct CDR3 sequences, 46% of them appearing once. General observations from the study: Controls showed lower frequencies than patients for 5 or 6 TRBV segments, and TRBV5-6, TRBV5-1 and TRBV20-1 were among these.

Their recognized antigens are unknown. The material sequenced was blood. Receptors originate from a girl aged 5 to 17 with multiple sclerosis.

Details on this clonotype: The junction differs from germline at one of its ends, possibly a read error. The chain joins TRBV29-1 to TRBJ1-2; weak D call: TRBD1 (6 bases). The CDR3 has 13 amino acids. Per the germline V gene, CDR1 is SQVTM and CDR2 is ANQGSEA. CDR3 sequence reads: CSHDRGAEDGDTF. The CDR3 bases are TGCAGCCACGACCGGGGGGCCGAGGATGGCGACACCTTC.

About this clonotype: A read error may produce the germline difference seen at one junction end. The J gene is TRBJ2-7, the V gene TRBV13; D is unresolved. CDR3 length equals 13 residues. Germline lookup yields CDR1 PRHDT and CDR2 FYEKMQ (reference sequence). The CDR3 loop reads CASSRGPSSEQYF. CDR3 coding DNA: TGTGCCAGCAGCCGCGGACCGTCCTCCGAGCAGTACTTC.

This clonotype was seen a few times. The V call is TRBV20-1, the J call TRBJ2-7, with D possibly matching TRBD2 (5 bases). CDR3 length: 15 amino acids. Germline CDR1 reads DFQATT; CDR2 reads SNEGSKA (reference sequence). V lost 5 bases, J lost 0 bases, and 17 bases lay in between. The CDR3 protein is CSAPATGISSYEQYF. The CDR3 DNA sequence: TGCAGTGCTCCCGCAACCGGGATAAGCTCCTACGAGCAGTACTTC.

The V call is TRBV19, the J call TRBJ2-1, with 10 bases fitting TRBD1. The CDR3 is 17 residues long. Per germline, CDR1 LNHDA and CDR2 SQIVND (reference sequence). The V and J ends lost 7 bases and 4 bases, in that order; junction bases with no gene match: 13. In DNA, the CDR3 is TGTGCCAGTAATCGTACCCCGGACAGGGGGAAGTACAATGAGCAGTTCTTC. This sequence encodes CASNRTPDRGKYNEQFF. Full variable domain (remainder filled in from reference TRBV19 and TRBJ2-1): DGGITQSPKYLFRKEGQNVTLSCEQNLNHDAMYWYRQDPGQGLRLIYYSQIVNDFQKGDIAEGYSVSREKKESFPLTVTSAQKNPTAFYLCASNRTPDRGKYNEQFFGPGTRLTVL.

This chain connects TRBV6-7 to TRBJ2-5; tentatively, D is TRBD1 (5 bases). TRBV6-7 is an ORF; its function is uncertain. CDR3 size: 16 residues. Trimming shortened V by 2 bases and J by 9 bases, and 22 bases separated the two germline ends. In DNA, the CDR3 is TGTGCCAGCAGTTACAGGGGCAGCGAATTACCCTGGGCCCAGTACTTC. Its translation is CASSYRGSELPWAQYF.

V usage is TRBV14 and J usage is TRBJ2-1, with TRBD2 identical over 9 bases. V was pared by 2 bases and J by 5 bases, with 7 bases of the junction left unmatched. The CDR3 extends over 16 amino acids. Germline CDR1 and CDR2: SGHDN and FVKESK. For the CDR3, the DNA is TGTGCCAGCAGCCAAACGGCGGGAGGGGGCCACAATGAGCAGTTCTTC. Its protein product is CASSQTAGGGHNEQFF.

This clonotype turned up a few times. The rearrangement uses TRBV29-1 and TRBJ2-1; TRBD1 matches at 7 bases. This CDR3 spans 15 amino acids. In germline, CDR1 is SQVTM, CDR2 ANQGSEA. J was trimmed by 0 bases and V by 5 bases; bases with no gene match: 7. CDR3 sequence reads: CSVSGGVSSYNEQFF. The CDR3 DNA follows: TGCAGCGTTTCAGGGGGTGTGAGCTCCTACAATGAGCAGTTCTTC.

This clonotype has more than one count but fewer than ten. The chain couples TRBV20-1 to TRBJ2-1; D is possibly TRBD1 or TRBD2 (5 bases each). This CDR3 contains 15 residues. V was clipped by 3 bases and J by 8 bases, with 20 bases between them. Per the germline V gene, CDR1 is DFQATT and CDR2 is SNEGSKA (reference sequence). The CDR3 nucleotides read TGCAGTGCTAGGCCCCGGGACGTCTTTGGCTATGAGCAGTTCTTC. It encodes CSARPRDVFGYEQFF.

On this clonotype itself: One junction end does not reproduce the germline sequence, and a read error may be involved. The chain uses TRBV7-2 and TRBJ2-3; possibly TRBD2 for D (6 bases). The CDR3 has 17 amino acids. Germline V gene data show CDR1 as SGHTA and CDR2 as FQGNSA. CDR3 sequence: CASSLVGSGGPTDMQYF. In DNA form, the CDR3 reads TGTGCCAGCAGCTTAGTCGGTAGCGGAGGCCCCACAGATATGCAGTATTTT.

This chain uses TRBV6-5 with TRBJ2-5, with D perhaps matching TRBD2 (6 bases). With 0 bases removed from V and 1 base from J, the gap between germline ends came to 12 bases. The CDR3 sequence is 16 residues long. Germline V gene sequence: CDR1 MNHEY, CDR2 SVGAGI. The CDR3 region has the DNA TGTGCCAGCAGTTACTCGCGGGGCCAAGGCCAAGAGACCCAGTACTTC. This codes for CASSYSRGQGQETQYF.

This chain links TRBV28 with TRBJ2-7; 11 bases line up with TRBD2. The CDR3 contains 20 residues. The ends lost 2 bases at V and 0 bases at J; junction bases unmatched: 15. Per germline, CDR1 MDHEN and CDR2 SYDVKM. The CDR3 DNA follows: TGTGCCAGCAGTTTAGGAGCCCCGTTCTTTGGGACTAGCGGCTCCTACGAGCAGTACTTC. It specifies CASSLGAPFFGTSGSYEQYF. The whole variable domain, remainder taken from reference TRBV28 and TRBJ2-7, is DVKVTQSSRYLVKRTGEKVFLECVQDMDHENMFWYRQDPGLGLRLIYFSYDVKMKEKGDIPEGYSVSREKKERFSLILESASTNQTSMYLCASSLGAPFFGTSGSYEQYFGPGTRLTVT.

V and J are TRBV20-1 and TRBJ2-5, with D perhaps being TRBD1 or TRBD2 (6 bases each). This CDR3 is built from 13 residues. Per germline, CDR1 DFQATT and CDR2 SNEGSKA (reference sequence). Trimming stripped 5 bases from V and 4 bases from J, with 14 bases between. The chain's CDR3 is CSARLGGRETQYF. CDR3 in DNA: TGCAGTGCTCGGCTGGGGGGCAGAGAGACCCAGTACTTC.

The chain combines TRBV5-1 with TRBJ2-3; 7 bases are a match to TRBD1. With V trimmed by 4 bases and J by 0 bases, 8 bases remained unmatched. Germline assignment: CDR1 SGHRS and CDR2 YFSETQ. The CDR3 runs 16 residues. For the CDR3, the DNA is TGCGCCAGCAGCAACCCACAGGGGAGTAGCACAGATACGCAGTATTTT. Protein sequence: CASSNPQGSSTDTQYF.

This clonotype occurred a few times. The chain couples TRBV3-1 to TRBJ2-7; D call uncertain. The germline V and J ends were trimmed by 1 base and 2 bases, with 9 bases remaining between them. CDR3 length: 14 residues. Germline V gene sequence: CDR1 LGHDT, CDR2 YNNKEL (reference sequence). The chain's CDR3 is CASSQGAKPYEQYF. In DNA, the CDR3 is TGTGCCAGCAGCCAAGGGGCAAAACCCTACGAGCAGTACTTC.

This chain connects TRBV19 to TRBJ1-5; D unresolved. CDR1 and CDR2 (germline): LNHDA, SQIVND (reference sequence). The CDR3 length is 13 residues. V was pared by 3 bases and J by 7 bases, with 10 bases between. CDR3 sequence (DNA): TGTGCCAGTAGTATTCCCTCGTCACAGCCCCAGCATTTT. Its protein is CASSIPSSQPQHF.

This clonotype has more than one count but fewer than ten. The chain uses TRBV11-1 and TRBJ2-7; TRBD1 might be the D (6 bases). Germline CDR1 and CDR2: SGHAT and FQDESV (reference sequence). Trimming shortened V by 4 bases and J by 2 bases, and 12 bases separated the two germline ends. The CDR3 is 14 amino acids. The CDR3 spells CASSYGQFTYEQYF. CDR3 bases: TGTGCCAGCAGCTATGGACAGTTTACCTACGAGCAGTACTTC.

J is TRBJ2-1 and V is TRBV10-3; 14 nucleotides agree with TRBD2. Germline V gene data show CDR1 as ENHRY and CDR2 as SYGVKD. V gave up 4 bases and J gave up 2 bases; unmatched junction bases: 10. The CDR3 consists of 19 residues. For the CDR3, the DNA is TGTGCCATCAGTGGGTCGGGACTAGCGGGAGAAAGGACCTACAATGAGCAGTTCTTC. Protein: CAISGSGLAGERTYNEQFF.

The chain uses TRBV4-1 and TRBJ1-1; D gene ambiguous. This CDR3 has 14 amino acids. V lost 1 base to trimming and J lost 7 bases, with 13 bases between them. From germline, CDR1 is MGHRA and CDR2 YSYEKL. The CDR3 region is CASSQVDSHNEAFF. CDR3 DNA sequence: TGCGCCAGCAGCCAAGTAGATTCCCATAATGAAGCTTTCTTT.

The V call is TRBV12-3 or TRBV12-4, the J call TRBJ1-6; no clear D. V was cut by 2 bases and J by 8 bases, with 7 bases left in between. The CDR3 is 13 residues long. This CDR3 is CASSLTEDSPLHF. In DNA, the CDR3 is TGTGCCAGCAGTTTAACGGAGGATTCACCCCTCCACTTT.

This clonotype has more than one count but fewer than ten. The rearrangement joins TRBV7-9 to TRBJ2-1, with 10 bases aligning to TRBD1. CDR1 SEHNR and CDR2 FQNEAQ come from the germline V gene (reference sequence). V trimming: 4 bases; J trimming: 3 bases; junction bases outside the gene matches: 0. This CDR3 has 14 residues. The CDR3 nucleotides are TGTGCCAGCAGCTGGACAGGGGGCTACAATGAGCAGTTCTTC. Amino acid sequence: CASSWTGGYNEQFF.

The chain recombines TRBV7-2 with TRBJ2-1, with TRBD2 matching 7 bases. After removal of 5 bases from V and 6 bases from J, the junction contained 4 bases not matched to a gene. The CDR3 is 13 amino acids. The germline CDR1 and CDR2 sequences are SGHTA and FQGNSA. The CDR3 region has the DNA TGTGCCAGCAGCAGAGGGACTATCAATGAGCAGTTCTTC. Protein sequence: CASSRGTINEQFF.

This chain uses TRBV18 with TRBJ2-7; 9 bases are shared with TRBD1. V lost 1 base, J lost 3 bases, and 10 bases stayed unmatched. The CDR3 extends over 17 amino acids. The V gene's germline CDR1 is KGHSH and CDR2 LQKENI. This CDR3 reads CASSPRQGETGLYEQYF. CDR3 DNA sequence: TGTGCCAGCTCACCACGACAGGGGGAGACGGGTCTCTACGAGCAGTACTTC. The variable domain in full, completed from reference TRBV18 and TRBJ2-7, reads NAGVMQNPRHLVRRRGQEARLRCSPMKGHSHVYWYRQLPEEGLKFMVYLQKENIIDESGMPKERFSAEFPKEGPSILRIQQVVRGDSAAYFCASSPRQGETGLYEQYFGPGTRLTVT.

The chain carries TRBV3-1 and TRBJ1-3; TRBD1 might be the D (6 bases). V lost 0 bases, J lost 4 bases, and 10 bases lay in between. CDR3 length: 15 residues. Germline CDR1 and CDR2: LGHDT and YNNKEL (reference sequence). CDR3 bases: TGTGCCAGCAGCCAAGACGGGGGGCAAGGAAACACCATATATTTT. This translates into CASSQDGGQGNTIYF.

The CDR3 is CASSPLGTGTREQYF. The CDR3 coding sequence is TGTGCCAGCTCACCACTTGGGACAGGGACGAGGGAGCAGTACTTC. The genes are TRBV18 and TRBJ2-5; the match to TRBD1 covers 9 bases. The germline V gene encodes CDR1 KGHSH and CDR2 LQKENI. The CDR3 runs to 15 residues. Trimming cost V 1 base and J 11 bases; bases outside gene matches: 11.

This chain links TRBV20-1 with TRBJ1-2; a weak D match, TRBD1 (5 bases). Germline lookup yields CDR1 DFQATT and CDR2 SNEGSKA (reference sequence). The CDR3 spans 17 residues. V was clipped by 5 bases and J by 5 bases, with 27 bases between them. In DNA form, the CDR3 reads TGCAGTGCTCGTCAGTGGGACGGCCTGACTAGGCCTTATGGCTACACCTTC. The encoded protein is CSARQWDGLTRPYGYTF.

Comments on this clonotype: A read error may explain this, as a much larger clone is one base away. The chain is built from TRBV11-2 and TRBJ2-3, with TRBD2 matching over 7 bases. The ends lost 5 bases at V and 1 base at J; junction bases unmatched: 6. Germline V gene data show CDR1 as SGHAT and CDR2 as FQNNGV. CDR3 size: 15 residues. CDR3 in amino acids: CASSMGLAGTDTQYF. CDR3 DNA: TGTGCCAGCAGCATGGGCCTAGCGGGCACAGATACGCAGTATTTT.